A single T cell receptor (beta chain) is shown here with its context. This record belongs to a study of blood T cell repertoires in COVID-19. Looking at the study overall: COVID-19 samples from acute and convalescent phases originated in the United States, Italy and Spain.

Authors' data handling: Amplification from reference gene primers served as the basis for estimated nucleated cell counts. Clones were sequenced by immunoSEQ multiplex PCR, and TCRdb holds only the in-frame ones, with some missing. The V and J calls and the clone size are those of that table, but D and trimming were determined from the DNA. The sample lists 130,000 to 150,000 clones; over 75% were seen once. V lost 8 bases, J lost 3 bases, and 17 bases lay in between. Germline CDR1 is MNHEY and CDR2 is SMNVEV (reference sequence). This CDR3 is 15 amino acids long. The TCR originated in a woman aged 60 to 75 with COVID-19, enrolled during active disease. The sequenced sample was peripheral blood. The gene calls are TRBV27 and TRBJ2-1; D is ambiguous. The CDR3 DNA is TGTGCCAGCTCCAACCCCCCCCACTACTACAATGAGCAGTTCTTC. Amino acid sequence: CASSNPPHYYNEQFF.